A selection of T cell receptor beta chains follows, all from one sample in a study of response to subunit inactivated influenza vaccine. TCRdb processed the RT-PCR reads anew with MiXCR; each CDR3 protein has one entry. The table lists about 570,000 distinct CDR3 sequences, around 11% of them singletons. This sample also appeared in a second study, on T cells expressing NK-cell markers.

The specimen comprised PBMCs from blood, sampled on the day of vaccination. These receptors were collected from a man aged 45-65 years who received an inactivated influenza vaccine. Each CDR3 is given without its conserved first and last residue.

ASSPTRDGRTGELF	TRBV3-1
ASSPPPFIHEQF	TRBV11-2
ASSPGQFYEQY	TRBV5-1
ASSLALAGTYEQY	TRBV7-9
AISEAGGMRTDTQY	TRBV10-3
SAQLAGVTNTGELF	TRBV20-1
ASRSEELAPTDEQF	TRBV27
ASSFGVRTNTIY	TRBV12-3/TRBV12-4
ASSSTSATDTQY	TRBV12-3/TRBV12-4
ASTSTGGGQPQH	TRBV7-9
ASGRTSGLHYNEQF	TRBV4-3
ASNVGPNYGYT	TRBV19
ASSLFGTGVNLYQPQH	TRBV5-6
ASSLGQVRAGNTIY	TRBV5-1
ASSLELLKETQY	TRBV7-9
ASSAERGTQY	TRBV9
ASSESGGSGYGYT	TRBV2
ASNAQGSRNTEAF	TRBV2
ATSRETSGSQETQY	TRBV15
AISLGTNTGELF	TRBV10-3
ASSFEGPQDVYGYT	TRBV28
FSGGMNTEAF	TRBV7-8
SARDPLAGATGELF	TRBV20-1
ASSLPGQGMADTQY	TRBV12-3/TRBV12-4
ASSSKRFSSNEKLF	TRBV11-3
ASRFLAGEGVTQY	TRBV10-2
SARSETAHIH	TRBV20-1
ASSWDRTLIDGYT	TRBV6-5
ASSDGIKNIQY	TRBV9
ASSVSRAPGTYEQY	TRBV2
ATRDSVNYGYT	TRBV6-1
ASSLVPPGQGTINYGYT	TRBV5-4
ASSYGWDRATGELF	TRBV6-5
ASSTSGDSTDTQY	TRBV2
ASSIVGPRAGNTIY	TRBV12-3/TRBV12-4
ASSLVSDTDTQY	TRBV7-2
ATSRFVTSGSVNEQF	TRBV15